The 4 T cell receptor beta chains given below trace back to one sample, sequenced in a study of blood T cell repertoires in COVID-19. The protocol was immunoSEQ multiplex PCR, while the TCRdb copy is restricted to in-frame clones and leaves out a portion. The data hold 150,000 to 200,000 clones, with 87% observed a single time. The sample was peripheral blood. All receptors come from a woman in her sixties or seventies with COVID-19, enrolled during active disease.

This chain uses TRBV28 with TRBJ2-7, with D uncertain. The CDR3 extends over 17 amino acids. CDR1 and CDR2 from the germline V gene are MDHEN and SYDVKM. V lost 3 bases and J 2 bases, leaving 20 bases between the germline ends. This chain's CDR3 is CASSFGDLIGGPYEQYF. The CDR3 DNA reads TGTGCCAGCAGTTTTGGTGATCTTATAGGCGGTCCCTACGAGCAGTACTTC.

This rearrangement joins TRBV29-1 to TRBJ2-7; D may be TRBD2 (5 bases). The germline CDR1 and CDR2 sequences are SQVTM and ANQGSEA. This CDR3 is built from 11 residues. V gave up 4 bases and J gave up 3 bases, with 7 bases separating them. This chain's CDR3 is CSVGTSYEQYF. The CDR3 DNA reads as TGCAGCGTTGGAACTAGCTACGAGCAGTACTTC.

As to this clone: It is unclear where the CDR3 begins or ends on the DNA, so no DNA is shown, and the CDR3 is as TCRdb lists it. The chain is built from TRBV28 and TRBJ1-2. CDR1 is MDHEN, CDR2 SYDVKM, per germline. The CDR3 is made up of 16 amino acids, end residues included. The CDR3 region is CASSSSTPRAYYGYTF.

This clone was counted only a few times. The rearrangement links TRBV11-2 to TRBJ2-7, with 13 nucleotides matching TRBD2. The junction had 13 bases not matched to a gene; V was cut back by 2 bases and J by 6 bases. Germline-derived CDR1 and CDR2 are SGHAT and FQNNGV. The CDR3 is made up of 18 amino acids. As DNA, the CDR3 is TGTGCCAGCAGCTTATCCCTCGGGACTAGCGGGGACCTTGGCGAGCAGTACTTC. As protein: CASSLSLGTSGDLGEQYF.